What follows are 12 T cell receptor beta chains derived from one specimen sequenced in a study of T-cell memory formation after mild COVID-19. TCRdb itself ran the 5' RACE reads through MiXCR, one entry per CDR3 protein. The sample includes 400,000 to 450,000 distinct CDR3 sequences, 18% of them seen just once. The specimen sequenced was PBMCs or a T cell subset sorted from them (not recorded which). These TCRs come from a man younger than 35 who had mild COVID-19 (a few samples of this study predate the infection). Cell type and time point are not known.

This clonotype was picked up a small number of times. V is TRBV6-5 and J is TRBJ2-1; 7 nucleotides line up with TRBD2. The V gene end was trimmed by 7 bases and the J gene end by 4 bases; junction bases not matched to a gene: 10. Germline-derived CDR1 and CDR2 are MNHEY and SVGAGI. This CDR3 spans 15 amino acids. The chain's CDR3 is CASKQPGGPYNEQFF. The CDR3, as DNA: TGTGCCAGCAAGCAGCCGGGGGGTCCTTACAATGAGCAGTTCTTC.

There are a few counts of this clonotype. One end of the junction does not line up with germline, which may come from a read error. The CDR3 DNA is TGTGCCAGCTCATCCGGACACATTTATCAGCCCAAGCATTTT. This codes for CASSSGHIYQPKHF. The rearrangement joins TRBV18 to TRBJ1-5; D may be TRBD1 (5 bases). Germline V CDR1 and CDR2: KGHSH, LQKENI. This CDR3 region has 14 residues.

This clonotype was detected only a few times. The chain employs TRBV9 and TRBJ1-2, with a weak D call TRBD1 (5 bases). The CDR3 totals 14 residues. Trimming pared 1 base from V and 2 bases from J, leaving 9 bases between. Germline CDR1 and CDR2: SGDLS and YYNGEE. The CDR3 bases are TGTGCCAGCAGCGTACTATCAGGGAACTATGGCTACACCTTC. Protein sequence: CASSVLSGNYGYTF. Full variable domain (outside the CDR3, taken from reference TRBV9 and TRBJ1-2): DSGVTQTPKHLITATGQRVTLRCSPRSGDLSVYWYQQSLDQGLQFLIQYYNGEERAKGNILERFSAQQFPDLHSELNLSSLELGDSALYFCASSVLSGNYGYTFGSGTRLTVV.

This clonotype appeared many times. The chain recombines TRBV5-6 with TRBJ1-3; TRBD1 agrees at 9 bases. This CDR3 is 17 amino acids long. V shed 4 bases and J 2 bases; nucleotides not matched to a gene: 10. Germline lookup yields CDR1 SGHDT and CDR2 YYEEEE. The CDR3 nucleotides read TGTGCCAGCAGCGTCCTGGGACAGGGTAGGACTGGAAACACCATATATTTT. The encoded protein is CASSVLGQGRTGNTIYF.

This clonotype was observed many times. The chain is built from TRBV5-1 and TRBJ2-2; no clear D gene. Looked up from germline, CDR1 is SGHRS and CDR2 is YFSETQ. The CDR3 consists of 13 residues. Trimming shortened V by 0 bases and J by 4 bases, and 4 bases separated the two germline ends. In nucleotides, the CDR3 is TGCGCCAGCAGCTTGGTGGCCACCGGGGAGCTGTTTTTT. Translating it yields CASSLVATGELFF. Together with reference TRBV5-1 and TRBJ2-2, the CDR3 gives the full variable domain: KAGVTQTPRYLIKTRGQQVTLSCSPISGHRSVSWYQQTPGQGLQFLFEYFSETQRNKGNFPGRFSGRQFSNSRSEMNVSTLELGDSALYLCASSLVATGELFFGEGSRLTVL.

This clonotype has at least ten counts. The chain combines TRBV5-1 with TRBJ2-1; 7 bases are shared with TRBD1. This CDR3 has 15 residues. Germline trimming cut 2 bases from V and 5 bases from J; bases unmatched to any gene: 7. Germline assignment: CDR1 SGHRS and CDR2 YFSETQ. The CDR3 reads CASSLYGQENNEQFF. The CDR3 region has the DNA TGCGCCAGCAGCTTATATGGACAGGAAAACAATGAGCAGTTCTTC.

As to this clonotype: A read error may explain this, as a much larger clone is one base away. The V call is TRBV4-1, the J call TRBJ2-1; 11 bases match TRBD1. Germline CDR1 MGHRA, CDR2 YSYEKL. The CDR3 has 19 amino acids. The ends lost 5 bases at V and 4 bases at J; junction bases unmatched: 16. CDR3 coding DNA: TGCGCCAGCAGCGGGCACAGGGTTAGAGGGACAGGGGGATACAATGAGCAGTTCTTC. Translating gives CASSGHRVRGTGGYNEQFF.

The chain is built from TRBV5-1 and TRBJ2-1, with D perhaps TRBD1 (6 bases). The germline V gene encodes CDR1 SGHRS and CDR2 YFSETQ. This CDR3 has 12 residues. V shed 4 bases and J shed 8 bases, with 10 bases lying between them. The CDR3 DNA reads TGCGCCAGCAGCCGGGCAGGGGATGAGCAGTTCTTC. The encoded protein is CASSRAGDEQFF.

The rearrangement links TRBV20-1 to TRBJ2-4; D unclear. V lost 1 base and J 0 bases, leaving 10 bases between the germline ends. The CDR3 extends over 15 amino acids. CDR1 and CDR2 from the germline V gene are DFQATT and SNEGSKA (reference sequence). The CDR3 is CSARAPPLAKNIQYF. CDR3 DNA sequence: TGCAGTGCTAGAGCCCCACCTTTAGCCAAAAACATTCAGTACTTC.

The CDR3 DNA reads as TGCAGTGCTTGGACAGGGGGCATGGGCACAGATACGCAGTATTTT. Translated: CSAWTGGMGTDTQYF. The chain carries TRBV20-1 and TRBJ2-3, with 11 bases lining up with TRBD1. The germline V gene has CDR1 DFQATT and CDR2 SNEGSKA (reference sequence). The ends lost 5 bases at V and 1 base at J; junction bases unmatched: 5. The CDR3 totals 15 residues.

This clonotype appeared a few times. The chain links TRBV4-3 to TRBJ2-1; 10 bases match TRBD1. The CDR3 is made up of 15 amino acids. Per the germline V gene, CDR1 is LGHNA and CDR2 is YSLEER. V was clipped by 3 bases and J by 4 bases; unmatched bases: 3. CDR3 DNA: TGCGCCAGCAGCCAGGGGACAGGGGTTTACAATGAGCAGTTCTTC. It is translated as CASSQGTGVYNEQFF.

The chain is built from TRBV12-3 or TRBV12-4 and TRBJ1-2; D is possibly TRBD1 (6 bases). Trimming took 5 bases from V and 7 from J, leaving 20 bases between them. The CDR3 is 15 amino acids. DNA of the CDR3: TGTGCCAGCAGTCCGTCCCGGGGGGCGCTTTTTGGCTACACCTTC. It codes for CASSPSRGALFGYTF.